The source of this T cell receptor beta chain is a study of T cell changes during pregnancy in multiple sclerosis. The CDR3 runs to 18 residues. Unmatched junction bases numbered 8, after V lost 4 bases and J lost 2 bases. Germline assignment: CDR1 SGHKS and CDR2 YYEKEE (reference sequence). This table comes from immunoSEQ multiplex PCR, and its TCRdb copy is limited to in-frame clones, with some not included. The table shows 35,000 to 55,000 clones, with about nine tenths occurring only once. Sequencing used CD4+ T cells from peripheral blood mononuclear cells, obtained before pregnancy. V usage is TRBV5-5 and J usage is TRBJ2-5; the match to TRBD2 covers 16 bases. The clonotype comes from a female donor with multiple sclerosis, enrolled in a pregnancy study. CDR3 in DNA: TGTGCCAGCAGCCTGGGACTAGCGGGGGGGGTTGGGCAAGAGACCCAGTACTTC. Translated: CASSLGLAGGVGQETQYF. The variable domain in full, with the rest retrieved from reference TRBV5-5 and TRBJ2-5, is DAGVTQSPTHLIKTRGQQVTLRCSPISGHKSVSWYQQVLGQGPQFIFQYYEKEERGRGNFPDRFSARQFPNYSSELNVNALLLGDSALYLCASSLGLAGGVGQETQYFGPGTRLLVL.